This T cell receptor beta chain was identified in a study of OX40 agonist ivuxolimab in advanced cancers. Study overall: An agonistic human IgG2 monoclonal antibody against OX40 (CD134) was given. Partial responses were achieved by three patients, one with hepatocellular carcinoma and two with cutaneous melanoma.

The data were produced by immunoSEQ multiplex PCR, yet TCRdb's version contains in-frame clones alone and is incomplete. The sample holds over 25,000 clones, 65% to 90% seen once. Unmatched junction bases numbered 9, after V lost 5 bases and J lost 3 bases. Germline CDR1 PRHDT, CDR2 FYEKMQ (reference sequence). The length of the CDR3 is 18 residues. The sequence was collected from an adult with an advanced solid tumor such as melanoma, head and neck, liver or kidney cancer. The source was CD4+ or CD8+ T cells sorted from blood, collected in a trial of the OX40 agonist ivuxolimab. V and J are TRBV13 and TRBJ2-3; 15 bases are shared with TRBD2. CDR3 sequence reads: CASSPRTSGGAETDTQYF. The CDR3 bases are TGTGCCAGCAGCCCAAGGACTAGCGGGGGGGCTGAGACAGATACGCAGTATTTT.